The clone carrying this TCR beta chain appeared a single time. These data come from a study of T cells in tuberculosis. The protocol was immunoSEQ multiplex PCR, while the TCRdb copy is restricted to in-frame clones and leaves out a portion. The sample has around 29,000 clones; 80% to 95% are singletons. The receptor's source is a donor aged 10 to 29 with latent tuberculosis or without tuberculosis infection. Sequencing input: PBMCs.

This CDR3 reads CASSSWLTSGGGTDTQYF. The CDR3 bases are TGTGCCAGCAGCTCATGGTTGACTAGCGGAGGTGGGACAGATACGCAGTATTTT. The chain has TRBV7-9 and TRBJ2-3; 9 positions match TRBD2. Germline V gene data show CDR1 as SEHNR and CDR2 as FQNEAQ (reference sequence). J was trimmed by 3 bases and V by 4 bases; bases with no gene match: 14. The CDR3 has 18 residues.